This paragraph reports one T cell receptor beta chain. Its antigen is unknown. The CDR3 spans 14 residues. CDR1 and CDR2 (germline): SGHNT, YYREEE (reference sequence). V was pared by 1 base and J by 9 bases, with 7 bases of the junction left unmatched. Sequencing of dividing CFSE-low cells from the MLR defined alloreactive TCRbeta sequences. These data belong to a study of T cell clones after liver transplantation. Data came from immunoSEQ multiplex PCR; TCRdb stores just in-frame clones and leaves some out. The table records some 5,000 clones, about 32% of them present only once. The clonotype comes from a human patient who received a liver transplant. The graft donor may have given rise to some T cells. Sequencing used CD4+ T cells from cultured PBMCs. The J gene is TRBJ2-5, the V gene TRBV5-4; TRBD2 matches 9 bases. CDR3 in amino acids: CASSLMTSGSAQYF. DNA of the CDR3: TGTGCCAGCAGCTTGATGACTAGCGGTTCGGCCCAGTACTTC.